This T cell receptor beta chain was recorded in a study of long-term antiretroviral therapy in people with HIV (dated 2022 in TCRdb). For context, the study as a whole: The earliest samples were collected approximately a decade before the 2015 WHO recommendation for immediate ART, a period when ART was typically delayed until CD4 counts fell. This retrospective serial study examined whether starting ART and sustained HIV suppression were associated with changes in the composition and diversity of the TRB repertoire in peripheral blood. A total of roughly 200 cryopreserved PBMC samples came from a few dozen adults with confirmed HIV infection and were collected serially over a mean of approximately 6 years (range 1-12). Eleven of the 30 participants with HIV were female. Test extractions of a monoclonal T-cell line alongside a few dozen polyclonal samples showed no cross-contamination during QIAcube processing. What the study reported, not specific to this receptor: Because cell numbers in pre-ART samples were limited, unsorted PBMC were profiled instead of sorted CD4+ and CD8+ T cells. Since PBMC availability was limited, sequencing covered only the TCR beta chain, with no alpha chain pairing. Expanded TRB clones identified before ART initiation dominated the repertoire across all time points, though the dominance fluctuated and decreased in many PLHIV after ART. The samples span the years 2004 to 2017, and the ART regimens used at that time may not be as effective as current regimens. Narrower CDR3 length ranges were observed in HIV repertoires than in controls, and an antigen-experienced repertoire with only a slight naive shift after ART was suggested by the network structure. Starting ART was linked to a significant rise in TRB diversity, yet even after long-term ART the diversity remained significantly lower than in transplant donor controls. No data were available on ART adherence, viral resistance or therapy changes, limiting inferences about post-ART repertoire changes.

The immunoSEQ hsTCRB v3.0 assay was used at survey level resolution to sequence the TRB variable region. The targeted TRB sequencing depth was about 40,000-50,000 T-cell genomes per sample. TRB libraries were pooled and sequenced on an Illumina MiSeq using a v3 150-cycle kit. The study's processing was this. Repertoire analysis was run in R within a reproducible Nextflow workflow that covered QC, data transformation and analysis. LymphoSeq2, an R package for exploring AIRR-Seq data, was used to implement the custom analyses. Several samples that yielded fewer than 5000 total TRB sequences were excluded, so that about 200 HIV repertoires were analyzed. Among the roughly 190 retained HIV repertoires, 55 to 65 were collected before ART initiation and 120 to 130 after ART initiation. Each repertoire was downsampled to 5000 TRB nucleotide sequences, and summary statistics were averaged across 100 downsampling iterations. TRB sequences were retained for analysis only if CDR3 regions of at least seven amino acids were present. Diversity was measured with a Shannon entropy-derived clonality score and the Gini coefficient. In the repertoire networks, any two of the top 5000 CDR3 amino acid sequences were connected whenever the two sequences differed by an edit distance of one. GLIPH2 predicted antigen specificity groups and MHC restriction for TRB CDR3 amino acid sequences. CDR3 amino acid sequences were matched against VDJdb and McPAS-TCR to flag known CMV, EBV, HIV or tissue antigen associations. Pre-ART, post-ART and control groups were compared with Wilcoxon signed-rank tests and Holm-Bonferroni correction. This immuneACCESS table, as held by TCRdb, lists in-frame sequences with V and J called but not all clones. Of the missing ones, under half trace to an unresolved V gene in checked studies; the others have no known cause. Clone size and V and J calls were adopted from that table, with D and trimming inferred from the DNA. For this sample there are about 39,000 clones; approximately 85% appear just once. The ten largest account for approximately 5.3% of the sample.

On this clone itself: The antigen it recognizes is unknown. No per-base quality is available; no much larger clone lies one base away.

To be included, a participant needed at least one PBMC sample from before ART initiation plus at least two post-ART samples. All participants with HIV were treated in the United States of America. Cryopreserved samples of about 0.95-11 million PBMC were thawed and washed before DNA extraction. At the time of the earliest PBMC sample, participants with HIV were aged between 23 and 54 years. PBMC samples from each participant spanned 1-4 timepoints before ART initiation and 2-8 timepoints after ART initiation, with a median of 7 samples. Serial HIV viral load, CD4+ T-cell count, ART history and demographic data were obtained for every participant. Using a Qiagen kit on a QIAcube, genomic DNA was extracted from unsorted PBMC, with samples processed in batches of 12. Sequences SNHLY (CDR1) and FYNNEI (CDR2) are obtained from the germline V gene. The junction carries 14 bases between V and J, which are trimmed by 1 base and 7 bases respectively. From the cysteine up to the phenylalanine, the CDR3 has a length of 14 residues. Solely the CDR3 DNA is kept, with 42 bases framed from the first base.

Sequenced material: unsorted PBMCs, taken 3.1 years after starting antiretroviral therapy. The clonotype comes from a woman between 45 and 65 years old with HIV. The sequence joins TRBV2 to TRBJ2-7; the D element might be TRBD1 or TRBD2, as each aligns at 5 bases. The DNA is TGTGCCAGCAGTGAAGAGAGGACCTGGGGGGAGCAGTACTTC. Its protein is CASSEERTWGEQYF.